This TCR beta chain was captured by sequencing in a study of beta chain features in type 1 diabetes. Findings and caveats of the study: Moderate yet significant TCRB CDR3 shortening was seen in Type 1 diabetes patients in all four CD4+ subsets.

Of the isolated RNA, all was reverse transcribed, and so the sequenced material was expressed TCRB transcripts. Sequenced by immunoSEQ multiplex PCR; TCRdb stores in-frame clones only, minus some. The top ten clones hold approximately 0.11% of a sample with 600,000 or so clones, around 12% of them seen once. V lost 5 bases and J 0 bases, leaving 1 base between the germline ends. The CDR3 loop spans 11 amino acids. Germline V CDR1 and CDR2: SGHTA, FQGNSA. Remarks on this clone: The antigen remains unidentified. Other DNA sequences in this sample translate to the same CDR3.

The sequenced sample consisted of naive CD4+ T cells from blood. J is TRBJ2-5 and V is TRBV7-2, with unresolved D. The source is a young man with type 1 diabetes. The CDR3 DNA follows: TGTGCCAGCAGCAACCAAGAGACCCAGTACTTC. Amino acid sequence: CASSNQETQYF.